This TCR beta chain derives from a study of CD8+CD57+ T cells in acquired aplastic anemia. Profiles of TCR beta VDJ and CDR3 were generated from a genomic DNA template. TCRdb re-analysed the reads in MiXCR, keeping a single row per CDR3 protein. Among around 170,000 distinct CDR3 sequences listed, 40% to 50% were seen once. This clonotype occurred many times. Germline V gene sequence: CDR1 SGHRS, CDR2 YFSETQ. This CDR3 comprises 16 residues. The trim removed 0 bases at V and 0 bases at J, leaving 3 bases unmatched. This clonotype was obtained from a human donor in good health. The material sequenced was sorted CD4+, CD8+, or CD8+CD57+ T cells (not recorded which) from PBMCs. The V gene is TRBV5-1, the J gene TRBJ2-3; 8 bases map to TRBD2. The CDR3 sequence is CASSLATSGSTDTQYF. CDR3 DNA: TGCGCCAGCAGCTTGGCCACTAGCGGTAGCACAGATACGCAGTATTTT.